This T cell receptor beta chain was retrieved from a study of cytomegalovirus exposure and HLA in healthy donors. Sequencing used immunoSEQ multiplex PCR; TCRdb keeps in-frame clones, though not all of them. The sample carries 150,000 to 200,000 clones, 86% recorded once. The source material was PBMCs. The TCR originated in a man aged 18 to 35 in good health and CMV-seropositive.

CDR3 coding DNA: TGTGCCAGCAGCTTCGGACAGATCAGATATGGCTACACCTTC. It yields the protein CASSFGQIRYGYTF. V is TRBV9 and J is TRBJ1-2; TRBD1 is a possible D gene (6 bases). The V and J ends lost 4 bases and 5 bases respectively, with 15 bases between them. The CDR3 length is 14 residues. CDR1 is SGDLS and CDR2 is YYNGEE in the germline V gene.